This T cell receptor beta chain was captured in a study of T cell responses to AZD1222 COVID-19 vaccine. The protocol was immunoSEQ multiplex PCR, while the TCRdb copy is restricted to in-frame clones and leaves out a portion. The data hold hundreds of thousands of clones, with about 93% observed a single time. General study points: A rise in Spike-specific TCR breadth and depth followed two AZD1222 doses. The study identified only a handful of AZD1222 recipients as seropositive at baseline.

Trimming shortened V by 0 bases and J by 8 bases, and 13 bases separated the two germline ends. The CDR3 runs 14 residues. Germline CDR1 is ENHRY and CDR2 is SYGVKD. As concerns this clone: The antigen remains unidentified.

This specimen was peripheral blood, taken on day 0 of MenACWY control vaccination. This rearrangement joins TRBV10-3 to TRBJ1-2; D is possibly TRBD1 (5 bases). The TCR was taken from an adult in good health. CDR3 nucleotide sequence: TGTGCCATCAGTGAGTCGGGAGGCAGGGAAGGCTACACCTTC. This translates into CAISESGGREGYTF.